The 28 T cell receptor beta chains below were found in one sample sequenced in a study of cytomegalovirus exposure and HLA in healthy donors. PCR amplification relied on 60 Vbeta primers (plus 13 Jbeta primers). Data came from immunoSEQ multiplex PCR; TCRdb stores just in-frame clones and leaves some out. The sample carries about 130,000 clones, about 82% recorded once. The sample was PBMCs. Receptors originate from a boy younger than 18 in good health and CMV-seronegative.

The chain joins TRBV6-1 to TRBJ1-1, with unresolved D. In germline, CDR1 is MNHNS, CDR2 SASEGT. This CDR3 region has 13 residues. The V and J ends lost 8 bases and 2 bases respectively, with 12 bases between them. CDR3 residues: CASLRVPNTEAFF. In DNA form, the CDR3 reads TGTGCCAGCCTACGGGTCCCAAACACTGAAGCTTTCTTT.

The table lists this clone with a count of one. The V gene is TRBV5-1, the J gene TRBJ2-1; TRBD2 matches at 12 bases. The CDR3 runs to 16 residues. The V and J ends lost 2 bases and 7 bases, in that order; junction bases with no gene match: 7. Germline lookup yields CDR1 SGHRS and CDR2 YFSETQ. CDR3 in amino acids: CASSFGRLAGDNEQFF. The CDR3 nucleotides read TGCGCCAGCAGCTTTGGGAGACTAGCGGGAGATAATGAGCAGTTCTTC.

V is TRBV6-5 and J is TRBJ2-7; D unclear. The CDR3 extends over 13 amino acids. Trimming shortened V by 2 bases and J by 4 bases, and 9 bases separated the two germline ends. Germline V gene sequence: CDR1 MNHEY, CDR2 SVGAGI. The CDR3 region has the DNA TGTGCCAGCAGTTACGGAGCTGGGTACGAGCAGTACTTC. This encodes CASSYGAGYEQYF.

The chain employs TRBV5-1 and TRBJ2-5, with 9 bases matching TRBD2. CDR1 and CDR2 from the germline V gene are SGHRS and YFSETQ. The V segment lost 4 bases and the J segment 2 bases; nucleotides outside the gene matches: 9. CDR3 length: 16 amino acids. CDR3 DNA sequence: TGCGCCAGCAGCGGAAGACTAGCGGTTTATCAAGAGACCCAGTACTTC. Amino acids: CASSGRLAVYQETQYF.

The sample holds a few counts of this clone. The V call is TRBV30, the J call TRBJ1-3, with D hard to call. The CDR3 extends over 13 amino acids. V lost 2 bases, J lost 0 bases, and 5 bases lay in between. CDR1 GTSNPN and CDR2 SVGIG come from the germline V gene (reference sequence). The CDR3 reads CAWSPSSGNTIYF. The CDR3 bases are TGTGCCTGGAGTCCGAGCTCTGGAAACACCATATATTTT.

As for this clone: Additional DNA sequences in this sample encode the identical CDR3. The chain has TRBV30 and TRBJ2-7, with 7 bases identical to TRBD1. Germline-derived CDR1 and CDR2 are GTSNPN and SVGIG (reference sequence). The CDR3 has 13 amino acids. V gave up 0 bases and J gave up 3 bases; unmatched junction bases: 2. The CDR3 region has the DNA TGTGCCTGGAGTGTAGGGGGCGGCTACGAGCAGTACTTC. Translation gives CAWSVGGGYEQYF.

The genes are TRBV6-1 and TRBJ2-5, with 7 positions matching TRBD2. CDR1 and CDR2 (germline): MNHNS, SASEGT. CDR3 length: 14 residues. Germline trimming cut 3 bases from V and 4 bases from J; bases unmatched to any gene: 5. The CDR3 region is CASSDSGMRETQYF. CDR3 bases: TGTGCCAGCAGTGACAGCGGGATGCGAGAGACCCAGTACTTC.

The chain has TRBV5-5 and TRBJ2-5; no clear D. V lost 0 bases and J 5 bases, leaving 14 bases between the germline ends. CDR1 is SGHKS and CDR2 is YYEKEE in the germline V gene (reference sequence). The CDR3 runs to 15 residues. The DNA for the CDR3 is TGTGCCAGCAGCTTGGCCGAGGCTCCCGGGGAGACCCAGTACTTC. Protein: CASSLAEAPGETQYF.

The CDR3 reads CASSYLAEAPHNEQFF. In nucleotides, the CDR3 is TGTGCCAGCAGTTACCTAGCGGAGGCGCCCCACAATGAGCAGTTCTTC. The chain uses TRBV6-5 and TRBJ2-1; 7 bases match TRBD2. Germline-derived CDR1 and CDR2 are MNHEY and SVGAGI. The ends lost 2 bases at V and 5 bases at J; junction bases unmatched: 9. The CDR3 covers 16 residues.

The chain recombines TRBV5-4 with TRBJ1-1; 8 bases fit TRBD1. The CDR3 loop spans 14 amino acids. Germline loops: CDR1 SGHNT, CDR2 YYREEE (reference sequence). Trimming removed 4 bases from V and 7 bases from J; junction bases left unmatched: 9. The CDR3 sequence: CASSPSGGAGEAFF. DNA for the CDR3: TGTGCCAGCAGCCCCTCAGGGGGCGCGGGTGAAGCTTTCTTT.

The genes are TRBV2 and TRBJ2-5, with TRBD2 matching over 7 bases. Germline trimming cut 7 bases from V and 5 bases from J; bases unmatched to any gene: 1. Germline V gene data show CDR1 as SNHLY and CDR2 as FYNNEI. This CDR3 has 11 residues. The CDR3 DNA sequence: TGTGCCAGCAAGGGAGGGGAGACCCAGTACTTC. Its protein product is CASKGGETQYF.

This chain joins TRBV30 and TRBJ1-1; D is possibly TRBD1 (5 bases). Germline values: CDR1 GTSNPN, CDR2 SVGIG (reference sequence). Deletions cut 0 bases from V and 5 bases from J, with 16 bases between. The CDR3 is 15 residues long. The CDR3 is CAWSVLSVGDTEAFF. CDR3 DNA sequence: TGTGCCTGGAGTGTACTATCGGTAGGGGATACTGAAGCTTTCTTT.

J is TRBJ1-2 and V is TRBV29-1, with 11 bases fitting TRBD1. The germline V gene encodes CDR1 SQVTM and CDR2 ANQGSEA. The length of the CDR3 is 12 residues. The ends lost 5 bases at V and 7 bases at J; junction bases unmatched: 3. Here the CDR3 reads CSVRTGGGGYTF. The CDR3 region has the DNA TGCAGCGTTAGGACAGGGGGCGGTGGCTACACCTTC.

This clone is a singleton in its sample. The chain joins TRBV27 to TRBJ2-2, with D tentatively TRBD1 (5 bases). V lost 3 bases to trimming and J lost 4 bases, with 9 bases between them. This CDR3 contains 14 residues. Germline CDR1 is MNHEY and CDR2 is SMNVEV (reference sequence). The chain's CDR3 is CASSLQGSTGELFF. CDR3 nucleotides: TGTGCCAGCAGTTTGCAGGGTAGCACCGGGGAGCTGTTTTTT.

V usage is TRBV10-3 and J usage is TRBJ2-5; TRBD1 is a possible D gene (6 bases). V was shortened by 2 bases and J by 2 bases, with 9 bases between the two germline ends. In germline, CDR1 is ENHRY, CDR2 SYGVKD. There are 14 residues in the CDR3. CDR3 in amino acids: CAISEKTGQETQYF. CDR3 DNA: TGTGCCATCAGTGAGAAAACAGGGCAAGAGACCCAGTACTTC.

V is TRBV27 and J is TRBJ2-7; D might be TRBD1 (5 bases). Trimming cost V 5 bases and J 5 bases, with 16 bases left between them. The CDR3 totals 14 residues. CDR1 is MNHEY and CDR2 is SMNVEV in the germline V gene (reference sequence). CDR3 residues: CASSPDKRIHEQYF. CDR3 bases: TGTGCCAGCAGTCCGGACAAGAGGATCCACGAGCAGTACTTC.

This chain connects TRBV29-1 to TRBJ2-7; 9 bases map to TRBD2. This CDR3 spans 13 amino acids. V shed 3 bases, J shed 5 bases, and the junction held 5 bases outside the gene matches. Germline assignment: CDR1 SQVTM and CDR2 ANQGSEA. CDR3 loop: CSVEASGTHEQYF. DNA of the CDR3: TGCAGCGTTGAGGCTAGCGGGACCCACGAGCAGTACTTC.

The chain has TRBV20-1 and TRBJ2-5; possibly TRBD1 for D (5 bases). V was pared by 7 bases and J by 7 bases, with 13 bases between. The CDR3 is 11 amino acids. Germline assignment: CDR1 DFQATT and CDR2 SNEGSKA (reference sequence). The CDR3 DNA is TGCAGTGGCAGGGATGTTGGGACCCAGTACTTC. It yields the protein CSGRDVGTQYF.

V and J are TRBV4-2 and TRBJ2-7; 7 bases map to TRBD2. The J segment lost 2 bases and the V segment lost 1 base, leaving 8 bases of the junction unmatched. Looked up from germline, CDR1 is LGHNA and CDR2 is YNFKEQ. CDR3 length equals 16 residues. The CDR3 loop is CASSQAWEGGAYEQYF. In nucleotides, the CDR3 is TGTGCCAGCAGCCAAGCCTGGGAGGGCGGGGCCTACGAGCAGTACTTC.

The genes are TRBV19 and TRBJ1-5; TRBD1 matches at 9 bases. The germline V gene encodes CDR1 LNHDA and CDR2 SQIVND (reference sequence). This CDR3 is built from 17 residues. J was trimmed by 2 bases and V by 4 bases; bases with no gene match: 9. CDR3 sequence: CASSTWTGDVGNQPQHF. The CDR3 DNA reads TGTGCCAGTAGTACGTGGACAGGGGACGTCGGCAATCAGCCCCAGCATTTT. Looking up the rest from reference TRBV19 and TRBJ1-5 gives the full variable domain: DGGITQSPKYLFRKEGQNVTLSCEQNLNHDAMYWYRQDPGQGLRLIYYSQIVNDFQKGDIAEGYSVSREKKESFPLTVTSAQKNPTAFYLCASSTWTGDVGNQPQHFGDGTRLSIL.

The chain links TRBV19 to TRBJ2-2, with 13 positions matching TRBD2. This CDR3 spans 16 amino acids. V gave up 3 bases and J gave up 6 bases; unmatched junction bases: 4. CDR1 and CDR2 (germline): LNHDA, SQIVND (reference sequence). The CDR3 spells CASSIRLAGGPGELFF. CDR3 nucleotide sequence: TGTGCCAGTAGTATCAGACTAGCGGGAGGCCCCGGGGAGCTGTTTTTT.

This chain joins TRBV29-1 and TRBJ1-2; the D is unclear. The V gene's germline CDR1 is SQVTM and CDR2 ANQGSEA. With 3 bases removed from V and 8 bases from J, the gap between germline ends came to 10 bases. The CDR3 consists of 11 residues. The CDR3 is CSVEKSLGYTF. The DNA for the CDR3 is TGCAGCGTTGAGAAGAGTTTAGGCTACACCTTC.

The DNA of the CDR3 is TGTGCCATCAGAGAGATGACTAGCGGGAGCATTCAGTACTTC. As protein: CAIREMTSGSIQYF. The chain links TRBV6-1 to TRBJ2-4, with 12 bases identical to TRBD2. V dropped 10 bases and J dropped 9; count of bases not matched to a gene: 10. Germline CDR1 reads MNHNS; CDR2 reads SASEGT. The CDR3 spans 14 residues.

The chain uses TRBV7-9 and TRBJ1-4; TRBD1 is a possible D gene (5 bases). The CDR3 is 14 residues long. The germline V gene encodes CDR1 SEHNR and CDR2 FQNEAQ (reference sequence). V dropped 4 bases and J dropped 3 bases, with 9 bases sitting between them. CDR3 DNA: TGTGCCAGCAGCTCGGGACTTTCTAATGAAAAACTGTTTTTT. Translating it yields CASSSGLSNEKLFF.

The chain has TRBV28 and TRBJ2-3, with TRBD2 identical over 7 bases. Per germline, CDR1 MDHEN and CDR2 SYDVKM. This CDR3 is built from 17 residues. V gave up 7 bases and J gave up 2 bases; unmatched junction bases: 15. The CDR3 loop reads CASMGYRGEQFTDTQYF. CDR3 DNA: TGTGCCAGCATGGGTTACCGGGGGGAACAATTCACAGATACGCAGTATTTT. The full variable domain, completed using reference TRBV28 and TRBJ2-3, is DVKVTQSSRYLVKRTGEKVFLECVQDMDHENMFWYRQDPGLGLRLIYFSYDVKMKEKGDIPEGYSVSREKKERFSLILESASTNQTSMYLCASMGYRGEQFTDTQYFGPGTRLTVL.

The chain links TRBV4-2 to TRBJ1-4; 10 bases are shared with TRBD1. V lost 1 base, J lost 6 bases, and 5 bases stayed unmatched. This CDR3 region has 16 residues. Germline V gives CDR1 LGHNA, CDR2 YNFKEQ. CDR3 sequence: CASSQVKGTGDEKLFF. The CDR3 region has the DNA TGTGCCAGCAGCCAAGTTAAGGGGACAGGGGATGAAAAACTGTTTTTT.

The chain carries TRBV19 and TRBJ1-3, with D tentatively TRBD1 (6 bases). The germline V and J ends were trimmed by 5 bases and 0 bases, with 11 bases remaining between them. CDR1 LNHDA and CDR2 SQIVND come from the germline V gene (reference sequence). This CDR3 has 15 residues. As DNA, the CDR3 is TGTGCCAGTAGTTTCGACAGGAGCTCTGGAAACACCATATATTTT. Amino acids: CASSFDRSSGNTIYF.

CDR3 region: CASSQEIGTLQETQYF. CDR3 sequence (DNA): TGTGCCAGCAGCCAAGAGATCGGGACTCTACAAGAGACCCAGTACTTC. This sequence joins TRBV14 and TRBJ2-5; maybe TRBD2 (6 bases). Germline CDR1 and CDR2: SGHDN and FVKESK. This CDR3 is 16 amino acids long. The germline V and J ends were trimmed by 0 bases and 2 bases, with 13 bases remaining between them. The full variable domain, completed using reference TRBV14 and TRBJ2-5, is EAGVTQFPSHSVIEKGQTVTLRCDPISGHDNLYWYRRVMGKEIKFLLHFVKESKQDESGMPNNRFLAERTGGTYSTLKVQPAELEDSGVYFCASSQEIGTLQETQYFGPGTRLLVL.